These 26 T cell receptor beta chains were sequenced from one sample in a study of siplizumab effects on memory and regulatory T cells (dated by TCRdb to between 2018 and 2020). Receptors were amplified or captured by the immunoSEQ multiplex PCR assay. TCRdb limited this immuneACCESS table to in-frame rearrangements with V and J called. A share of clones is missing; checked studies link under half to unresolved V genes, and the rest is unexplained. The sample table records under 70,000 clones; around 80% of these occur just once. Together, the top ten hold approximately 0.4% of the sample. Sequenced material: memory CD4+ T cells sorted from blood. In the paper's terms, the cell subset or site label means: unstimulated CD4+ memory T cells. Source of these receptors: a human donor in good health.

The gene calls are TRBV30 and TRBJ1-4; TRBD1 agrees at 8 bases. V gave up 4 bases and J gave up 2 bases; unmatched junction bases: 9. The CDR3 sequence is 16 residues long. CDR1 is GTSNPN, CDR2 SVGIG, per germline (reference sequence). The CDR3 protein is CAWNGQGGGTNEKLFF. DNA for the CDR3: TGTGCCTGGAATGGACAGGGAGGGGGGACTAATGAAAAACTGTTTTTT.

This rearrangement joins TRBV5-6 to TRBJ2-1; a weak D match, TRBD2 (5 bases). Germline-derived CDR1 and CDR2 are SGHDT and YYEEEE. The CDR3 has 14 amino acids. The ends were cut back, 5 bases at V and 3 bases at J, with 12 bases in the middle. CDR3 region: CASRLNGGYNEQFF. The CDR3 DNA is TGTGCCAGCAGGTTGAATGGAGGCTACAATGAGCAGTTCTTC.

V gene TRBV9 combines with J gene TRBJ1-3; D is uncertain. Trimming stripped 9 bases from V and 7 bases from J, with 20 bases between. This CDR3 has 14 amino acids. Germline CDR1 reads SGDLS; CDR2 reads YYNGEE. The CDR3 DNA follows: TGTGCCACCTCTGAGATAGCGGCCGGGAACACCATATATTTT. Its translation: CATSEIAAGNTIYF.

The J gene is TRBJ2-3, the V gene TRBV7-3; 15 nucleotides match TRBD2. CDR1 is SGHTA, CDR2 FQGTGA, per germline. The CDR3 is 18 amino acids. V trimming: 6 bases; J trimming: 0 bases; junction bases outside the gene matches: 7. CDR3 protein: CASRAGTSGGTSTDTQYF. The CDR3 bases are TGTGCCAGCAGAGCGGGGACTAGCGGGGGGACTAGCACAGATACGCAGTATTTT.

This chain links TRBV6-6 with TRBJ1-1; weak D call: TRBD1 (6 bases). This CDR3 is built from 14 residues. Trimming stripped 6 bases from V and 6 bases from J, with 17 bases between. Germline V gene lookup returns CDR1 MNHNY and CDR2 SVGAGI (reference sequence). The chain's CDR3 is CASSPGTTNAEAFF. Written as DNA, the CDR3 is TGTGCCAGCAGCCCCGGGACAACTAACGCTGAAGCTTTCTTT.

The chain has TRBV10-3 and TRBJ1-4; the D gene is possibly TRBD1 (5 bases). Germline V gives CDR1 ENHRY, CDR2 SYGVKD. The CDR3 has 15 amino acids. V was pared by 3 bases and J by 8 bases, with 16 bases between. The CDR3 nucleotides are TGTGCCATCAGTGAACGGCAGGGATGGGAGGAAAAACTGTTTTTT. It specifies CAISERQGWEEKLFF.

The J gene is TRBJ2-6, the V gene TRBV19; TRBD2 matches 8 bases. Germline lookup yields CDR1 LNHDA and CDR2 SQIVND (reference sequence). Germline trimming cut 3 bases from V and 0 bases from J; bases unmatched to any gene: 4. The CDR3 covers 17 residues. This CDR3 is CASSMVGGASGANVLTF. The CDR3 region has the DNA TGTGCCAGTAGTATGGTCGGGGGGGCCTCTGGGGCCAACGTCCTGACTTTC.

The chain's CDR3 is CASSVWGGSVTDTQYF. CDR3 nucleotides: TGTGCCAGCAGCGTTTGGGGGGGCTCGGTCACAGATACGCAGTATTTT. The chain uses TRBV9 and TRBJ2-3; possible D gene TRBD2, 7 bases. The CDR3 is made up of 16 amino acids. V dropped 2 bases and J dropped 2 bases, with 15 bases sitting between them. The germline gives CDR1 SGDLS, CDR2 YYNGEE.

By share of the sample, this clone is medium-sized. J is TRBJ2-7 and V is TRBV2; D ambiguous. Germline V gene sequence: CDR1 SNHLY, CDR2 FYNNEI. With 4 bases removed from V and 3 bases from J, the gap between germline ends came to 10 bases. This CDR3 is 13 amino acids long. CDR3 in DNA: TGTGCCAGCAGTGGCGTCGGAGACTACGAGCAGTACTTC. The encoded protein is CASSGVGDYEQYF.

This chain uses TRBV19 with TRBJ2-4, with D tentatively TRBD2 (7 bases). V was cut by 9 bases and J by 6 bases, with 18 bases left in between. The CDR3 sequence is 14 residues long. The germline V gene has CDR1 LNHDA and CDR2 SQIVND (reference sequence). CDR3 in amino acids: CASLRGGGSNIQYF. In DNA form, the CDR3 reads TGTGCCAGCCTTAGGGGGGGAGGGTCAAACATTCAGTACTTC. The full variable domain, its missing parts supplied by reference TRBV19 and TRBJ2-4, is DGGITQSPKYLFRKEGQNVTLSCEQNLNHDAMYWYRQDPGQGLRLIYYSQIVNDFQKGDIAEGYSVSREKKESFPLTVTSAQKNPTAFYLCASLRGGGSNIQYFGAGTRLSVL.

The V call is TRBV5-4, the J call TRBJ2-5; D ambiguous. CDR3 length: 15 amino acids. Germline CDR1 reads SGHNT; CDR2 reads YYREEE (reference sequence). V lost 3 bases, J lost 0 bases, and 12 bases lay in between. CDR3 coding DNA: TGTGCCAGCAGCTCGAAAGGGCCGTACCAAGAGACCCAGTACTTC. Its translation is CASSSKGPYQETQYF.

This clone was observed a handful of times. A junction end diverges from the germline sequence, so it may reflect a read error. This chain uses TRBV2 with TRBJ2-1; TRBD2 agrees at 9 bases. This CDR3 is built from 16 residues. Germline CDR1 SNHLY, CDR2 FYNNEI. CDR3: CASSFMIAGAGWGWLF. The CDR3 DNA follows: TGTGCCAGCAGTTTTATGATAGCGGGGGCCGGGTGGGGATGGCTCTTC.

The CDR3 DNA reads as TGTGCCAGCAGTTTTCCCTCTCTCAGTAAGGAAGCTTTCTTT. Translating it yields CASSFPSLSKEAFF. The rearrangement links TRBV28 to TRBJ1-1; D call uncertain. Trimming removed 3 bases from V and 8 bases from J, with 16 bases in between. This CDR3 spans 14 amino acids. Per germline, CDR1 MDHEN and CDR2 SYDVKM. Together with reference TRBV28 and TRBJ1-1, the CDR3 gives the full variable domain: DVKVTQSSRYLVKRTGEKVFLECVQDMDHENMFWYRQDPGLGLRLIYFSYDVKMKEKGDIPEGYSVSREKKERFSLILESASTNQTSMYLCASSFPSLSKEAFFGQGTRLTVV.

In DNA, the CDR3 is TGCAGTGCTAGAGCAGGGGGCAGGACTTTCTTT. Encoded protein: CSARAGGRTFF. The chain couples TRBV20-1 to TRBJ1-1; the match to TRBD1 covers 8 bases. With 1 base clipped from V and 12 bases from J, the junction kept 4 bases outside the gene matches. CDR1 and CDR2 from the germline V gene are DFQATT and SNEGSKA (reference sequence). The CDR3 extends over 11 amino acids.

As for this clone: Distinct nucleotide sequences in the sample also encode this CDR3. V usage is TRBV6-1 and J usage is TRBJ2-5; no clear D gene. From germline, CDR1 is MNHNS and CDR2 SASEGT. There are 12 residues in the CDR3. Trimming cost V 6 bases and J 4 bases, with 9 bases left between them. The CDR3 reads CASSPNRETQYF. CDR3 in DNA: TGTGCCAGCAGCCCAAATCGAGAGACCCAGTACTTC.

The gene calls are TRBV11-3 and TRBJ1-2; 11 nucleotides agree with TRBD1. V lost 5 bases to trimming and J lost 5 bases; unmatched junction nucleotides: 13. CDR3 length: 17 residues. Germline V gene data show CDR1 as SGHNT and CDR2 as YENEEA. The CDR3 nucleotides are TGTGCCAGCAGCCCTCGTACCGGACAGGGGGCGGGGTATGGCTACACCTTC. Translating gives CASSPRTGQGAGYGYTF.

This rearrangement joins TRBV28 to TRBJ2-5; D possibly uses TRBD1 or TRBD2 (5 bases each). The DNA matches TRBJ2-7 better at its end, which makes the J call doubtful. CDR1 is MDHEN, CDR2 SYDVKM, per germline. The CDR3 is 17 amino acids. CDR3 protein: CASSSPYTGTGPYEQYF. The CDR3 DNA follows: TGTGCCAGCAGTTCCCCGTACACCGGGACGGGACCTTACGAGCAGTACTTC.

V usage is TRBV19 and J usage is TRBJ2-5; 8 bases are shared with TRBD2. This CDR3 region has 15 residues. The J segment lost 2 bases and the V segment lost 4 bases, leaving 6 bases of the junction unmatched. Germline lookup yields CDR1 LNHDA and CDR2 SQIVND (reference sequence). The CDR3 region has the DNA TGTGCCAGTAGTACCATCACTAGCGGTCAAGAGACCCAGTACTTC. Amino acid sequence: CASSTITSGQETQYF. The entire variable domain, with the rest obtained from reference TRBV19 and TRBJ2-5, is as follows: DGGITQSPKYLFRKEGQNVTLSCEQNLNHDAMYWYRQDPGQGLRLIYYSQIVNDFQKGDIAEGYSVSREKKESFPLTVTSAQKNPTAFYLCASSTITSGQETQYFGPGTRLLVL.

The chain joins TRBV6-4 to TRBJ2-2; D is ambiguous. Germline-derived CDR1 and CDR2 are MRHNA and SNTAGT. The CDR3 is 13 residues long. The V end was cut by 0 bases, the J end by 5 bases, with 4 bases between. The CDR3 is CASSDSGTGELFF. The CDR3 DNA follows: TGTGCCAGCAGTGACTCGGGGACCGGGGAGCTGTTTTTT.

The J gene is TRBJ2-3, the V gene TRBV7-2; a possible D gene is TRBD2 (7 bases). With 4 bases removed from V and 6 bases from J, the gap between germline ends came to 17 bases. The CDR3 totals 15 residues. Germline V gene sequence: CDR1 SGHTA, CDR2 FQGNSA. As DNA, the CDR3 is TGTGCCAGCAGCTCTGCGGGGGCTCATGGGGATACGCAGTATTTT. It translates to CASSSAGAHGDTQYF.

This clone occurred a few times. This rearrangement joins TRBV5-5 to TRBJ1-5; unclear D gene. The germline V gene encodes CDR1 SGHKS and CDR2 YYEKEE (reference sequence). Trimming took off 1 base at V and 5 bases at J, with 7 bases between the two ends. The CDR3 has 13 residues. The CDR3 DNA sequence: TGTGCCAGCAGCTTGCTTTGGGATCAGCCCCAGCATTTT. This sequence encodes CASSLLWDQPQHF.

The chain joins TRBV5-1 to TRBJ2-1; TRBD1 matches 8 bases. Losses at the gene ends were 4 bases for V and 0 bases for J; bases not matched to a gene: 3. CDR1 and CDR2 (germline): SGHRS, YFSETQ. The CDR3 consists of 15 residues. CDR3 coding DNA: TGCGCCAGCAGCAGACAGGGGCACTCCTACAATGAGCAGTTCTTC. Translation gives CASSRQGHSYNEQFF.

This clone was recorded once. The V and J genes are TRBV19 and TRBJ2-3, with TRBD1 matching 9 bases. From germline, CDR1 is LNHDA and CDR2 SQIVND (reference sequence). Trimming at V came to 4 bases and at J to 4 bases, leaving 6 bases not matched to a gene. The length of the CDR3 is 15 residues. The CDR3 coding sequence is TGTGCCAGTAGTACTGGGACAGGGATGCCAGATACGCAGTATTTT. It is translated as CASSTGTGMPDTQYF.

The gene calls are TRBV5-1 and TRBJ2-1; 8 bases match TRBD1. V was pared by 5 bases and J by 4 bases, with 5 bases of the junction left unmatched. The CDR3 has 14 amino acids. Germline V lookup: CDR1 SGHRS, CDR2 YFSETQ. The CDR3 bases are TGCGCCAGCAGACCGGGACAGGCGTACAATGAGCAGTTCTTC. It encodes CASRPGQAYNEQFF.

In its sample, this clone was seen once. This chain connects TRBV27 to TRBJ1-2; 12 bases are shared with TRBD1. Germline CDR1 and CDR2: MNHEY and SMNVEV (reference sequence). There are 15 residues in the CDR3. The ends lost 5 bases at V and 8 bases at J; junction bases unmatched: 9. The CDR3 sequence is CASSPRDRGLEGYTF. The CDR3 DNA reads TGTGCCAGCAGTCCTAGGGACAGGGGGCTAGAAGGCTACACCTTC.

This rearrangement joins TRBV9 to TRBJ1-1; possibly TRBD1 for D (5 bases). The CDR3 is made up of 14 amino acids. CDR1 is SGDLS, CDR2 YYNGEE, per germline. Trimming cost V 6 bases and J 1 base, with 13 bases left between them. CDR3 region: CASTGGPKNTEAFF. The CDR3 DNA is TGTGCCAGCACTGGGGGTCCCAAGAACACTGAAGCTTTCTTT.